The next 15 T cell receptor beta chains were all read from a single sample in a study of cytomegalovirus exposure and HLA in healthy donors. The protocol was immunoSEQ multiplex PCR, while the TCRdb copy is restricted to in-frame clones and leaves out a portion. The sample shows 65,000 or so clones, about 94% of them seen only once. The sequencing sample was made of PBMCs. These receptor sequences come from a man aged 18 to 35 in good health and CMV-seropositive.

The CDR3 DNA reads TGTGCCAGCAGCTTTACAGGGAGATCCTACGAGCAGTACTTC. Its protein is CASSFTGRSYEQYF. The J gene is TRBJ2-7, the V gene TRBV7-9, with a possible D match to TRBD1 (6 bases). Germline V CDR1 and CDR2: SEHNR, FQNEAQ (reference sequence). The CDR3 covers 14 residues. V gave up 3 bases and J gave up 1 base, with 10 bases separating them.

The chain employs TRBV5-6 and TRBJ1-2; a possible D gene is TRBD1 (6 bases). CDR1 SGHDT and CDR2 YYEEEE come from the germline V gene. The CDR3 spans 13 residues. V was cut by 4 bases and J by 2 bases, with 9 bases left in between. CDR3: CASSLDRNYGYTF. DNA of the CDR3: TGTGCCAGCAGCCTGGACAGAAACTATGGCTACACCTTC.

The V and J genes are TRBV5-6 and TRBJ2-5; perhaps TRBD2 as D (5 bases). Trimming shortened V by 4 bases and J by 0 bases, and 13 bases separated the two germline ends. The CDR3 runs 15 residues. Germline V gene sequence: CDR1 SGHDT, CDR2 YYEEEE. This chain's CDR3 is CASSRKGVYQETQYF. CDR3 nucleotides: TGTGCCAGCAGCCGAAAGGGAGTTTACCAAGAGACCCAGTACTTC.

The gene calls are TRBV30 and TRBJ2-7, with 11 positions matching TRBD2. V gave up 2 bases and J gave up 3 bases; unmatched junction bases: 12. The CDR3 is 17 residues long. Germline CDR1 GTSNPN, CDR2 SVGIG (reference sequence). The CDR3 region is CAWSKGVTSGTLYEQYF. CDR3 nucleotides: TGTGCCTGGAGTAAAGGTGTGACTAGCGGGACGCTCTACGAGCAGTACTTC.

The V and J genes are TRBV6-5 and TRBJ2-5; 8 nucleotides align to TRBD1. Trimming at V came to 2 bases and at J to 5 bases, leaving 7 bases not matched to a gene. The CDR3 covers 15 residues. The germline V gene has CDR1 MNHEY and CDR2 SVGAGI. The CDR3 region is CASSYSRGRTETQYF. For the CDR3, the DNA is TGTGCCAGCAGTTACAGCAGGGGGCGTACGGAGACCCAGTACTTC.

The chain combines TRBV4-1 with TRBJ1-3; the D is unclear. V was trimmed by 2 bases and J by 0 bases, leaving 8 bases between them. The germline gives CDR1 MGHRA, CDR2 YSYEKL. This CDR3 is 15 amino acids long. The CDR3: CASSQKTSSGNTIYF. The CDR3 nucleotides are TGCGCCAGCAGCCAAAAGACAAGCTCTGGAAACACCATATATTTT.

In this sample, this clone turned up once. This chain joins TRBV7-2 and TRBJ1-1; no reliable D call. This CDR3 is built from 12 residues. Germline V CDR1 and CDR2: SGHTA, FQGNSA. V shed 5 bases and J shed 9 bases, with 13 bases lying between them. The CDR3 nucleotides read TGTGCCAGCAGCCTTACAGATTTACAAGCTTTCTTT. Protein sequence: CASSLTDLQAFF. The variable domain in full, completed from reference TRBV7-2 and TRBJ1-1, reads GAGVSQSPSNKVTEKGKDVELRCDPISGHTALYWYRQSLGQGLEFLIYFQGNSAPDKSGLPSDRFSAERTGGSVSTLTIQRTQQEDSAVYLCASSLTDLQAFFGQGTRLTVV.

The chain has TRBV4-1 and TRBJ2-7; possible D gene TRBD1, 5 bases. The CDR3 extends over 14 amino acids. V lost 1 base, J lost 5 bases, and 12 bases lay in between. The germline V gene encodes CDR1 MGHRA and CDR2 YSYEKL. DNA of the CDR3: TGCGCCAGCAGCCAAGGTCAGGGATCCCACGAGCAGTACTTC. Protein product: CASSQGQGSHEQYF.

This chain uses TRBV18 with TRBJ2-7; D gene uncertain. V gave up 0 bases and J gave up 7 bases, with 13 bases separating them. The CDR3 is 14 residues long. Germline-derived CDR1 and CDR2 are KGHSH and LQKENI. CDR3 coding DNA: TGTGCCAGCTCACCACCGTGGGCCCCGGAAGAGCAGTACTTC. It translates to CASSPPWAPEEQYF.

This rearrangement joins TRBV5-1 to TRBJ2-5; no firm D call. The germline V gene encodes CDR1 SGHRS and CDR2 YFSETQ. This CDR3 is built from 12 residues. The V and J ends lost 2 bases and 5 bases respectively, with 7 bases between them. The CDR3 region is CASSFTSETQYF. For the CDR3, the DNA is TGCGCCAGCAGCTTCACATCGGAGACCCAGTACTTC.

V gene TRBV19 combines with J gene TRBJ2-1; TRBD2 aligns across 15 bases. This CDR3 has 20 residues. Germline V gives CDR1 LNHDA, CDR2 SQIVND (reference sequence). V shed 5 bases and J 1 base; nucleotides not matched to a gene: 12. CDR3 nucleotide sequence: TGTGCCAGTAGTGGTCCAAGGACTAGCGGGAGGGCCGCGTCCTACAATGAGCAGTTCTTC. Translated: CASSGPRTSGRAASYNEQFF. Supplemented by reference TRBV19 and TRBJ2-1, the full variable domain reads DGGITQSPKYLFRKEGQNVTLSCEQNLNHDAMYWYRQDPGQGLRLIYYSQIVNDFQKGDIAEGYSVSREKKESFPLTVTSAQKNPTAFYLCASSGPRTSGRAASYNEQFFGPGTRLTVL.

The chain joins TRBV7-9 to TRBJ2-5; 8 bases agree with TRBD2. V was pared by 2 bases and J by 5 bases, with 4 bases of the junction left unmatched. The germline V gene encodes CDR1 SEHNR and CDR2 FQNEAQ (reference sequence). The CDR3 totals 14 residues. CDR3: CASSLSGSGETQYF. The CDR3 coding sequence is TGTGCCAGCAGCTTAAGCGGGAGCGGGGAGACCCAGTACTTC.

The V gene is TRBV28, the J gene TRBJ2-7, with unresolved D. The CDR3 has 14 residues. Germline CDR1 MDHEN, CDR2 SYDVKM. Trimming took 6 bases from V and 1 from J, leaving 13 bases between them. CDR3 DNA sequence: TGTGCCAGCAGGCACGTCACAGATTCCTACGAGCAGTACTTC. Residues: CASRHVTDSYEQYF.

The chain is built from TRBV25-1 and TRBJ1-1, with unresolved D. The CDR3 runs to 14 residues. Per the germline V gene, CDR1 is MGHDK and CDR2 is SYGVNS. V was cut by 6 bases and J by 2 bases, with 13 bases left in between. The CDR3 reads CASSIGVINTEAFF. The CDR3 nucleotides are TGTGCCAGCAGCATCGGGGTGATAAACACTGAAGCTTTCTTT.

This chain connects TRBV10-3 to TRBJ1-2, with a possible D match to TRBD1 (5 bases). CDR3 length equals 13 residues. Germline CDR1 ENHRY, CDR2 SYGVKD. With 10 bases removed from V and 4 bases from J, the gap between germline ends came to 16 bases. The CDR3 sequence: CATGQGEIYGYTF. In nucleotides, the CDR3 is TGTGCCACGGGTCAGGGCGAAATCTATGGCTACACCTTC.